Shown below are 2 T cell receptor beta chains from a single sample sequenced in a study of OX40 agonist ivuxolimab in advanced cancers. The protocol was immunoSEQ multiplex PCR, while the TCRdb copy is restricted to in-frame clones and leaves out a portion. The data show about 89,000 clones, 70% to 90% seen once. The sample was CD4+ or CD8+ T cells sorted from blood, taken in a trial of the OX40 agonist ivuxolimab. These receptors all stem from an adult with an advanced solid tumor such as melanoma, head and neck, liver or kidney cancer.

The chain joins TRBV21-1 to TRBJ2-7; the table's D call of TRBD2 was not tested on the DNA. TRBV21-1 is given as a pseudogene. The length of the CDR3 is 15 residues. DNA of the CDR3: TGTGCCAGCAGCAAATCCGACTGCCGGGTTTTCGAGCAGTACTTC. The encoded protein is CASSKSDCRVFEQYF.

This clone appeared once. The chain combines TRBV4-3 with TRBJ2-4; D is unresolved. V lost 0 bases and J 0 bases, leaving 12 bases between the germline ends. CDR3 length: 17 residues. Germline V gene data show CDR1 as LGHNA and CDR2 as YSLEER. The CDR3 region is CASSQDLGWVAKNIQYF. Written as DNA, the CDR3 is TGCGCCAGCAGCCAAGATTTGGGGTGGGTAGCCAAAAACATTCAGTACTTC.